This TCR beta chain appears in the sequencing data of a study of blood T cell repertoires in COVID-19 (dated by TCRdb to the early 2020s). At the level of the whole study: The collaborator samples originated in the United States, Italy and Spain and spanned the acute and convalescent phases of COVID-19. The material from the prospective study consisted of cDNA or gDNA derived from T cells, B-cell-depleted T cells, or PBMCs. Subjects who had been exposed to COVID-19, were actively infected with it, or had recovered from it provided the deeply sampled blood TCRbeta repertoires that made up the dataset. The repertoires were released in a freely available public database intended as a resource for research on the immune response to SARS-CoV-2. Samples came from the ongoing ImmuneRACE study (first 160 participants) plus 1,254 subjects from 6 global collaborators. Sample metadata almost always included a de-identified subject ID, COVID-19 status, age in years and sex. Where available, HLA class I and class II types were taken from metadata supplied by the sample provider and were not determined by assay-based typing. What the authors observed across the whole study: The amount of clinical and demographic metadata varied by source and participant and was provided uncurated.

Collaborating institutions collected whole blood in K2EDTA tubes following their own protocols. Collaborator samples were shipped for TCRbeta analysis as frozen whole blood, isolated PBMCs, or DNA extracted from either sample type. The immunoSEQ Assay, a bias-controlled multiplex PCR, was used to amplify TCRbeta CDR3 regions from genomic DNA. Per the authors' processing: Nucleated cell counts per sample were estimated from amplification of reference gene primers within the assay. To quantify the absolute abundance of each unique TCRbeta CDR3 rearrangement, sequence reads were collapsed and filtered. For each sample, productive Simpson clonality was calculated as the square root of Simpson's diversity index over productive rearrangements. The source is immuneACCESS, and TCRdb retained only in-frame sequences with V and J called. Part of the clones is not carried over; for the studies checked, unresolved V genes explain less than half of this, and the remainder is unexplained. That table furnishes V, J and clone size, whereas the DNA furnished D and trimming. The table for this sample lists about 98,000 clones; roughly 82% of them were counted only once. 15% to 20% of the sample rests with the top ten.

The V end gives up 6 bases and the J end 8 bases, leaving 6 bases in the junction not matched to a gene. For CDR1 and CDR2, the germline V gene (reference sequence) lists MNHNY and SVGAGI. Spanning cysteine to phenylalanine, the CDR3 consists of 14 amino acids. Only the CDR3 region is kept as DNA, spanning 42 bases read in frame from base 1. Turning to this clone: Its target antigen remains unknown. Base qualities are missing; no much larger clone stands one base away.

The sequenced sample was peripheral blood. The TCR was taken from a man older than 75 with acute or convalescent COVID-19. In this chain, TRBV6-6 is recombined with TRBJ2-1, and 11 bases in between align with TRBD2. Here is the DNA: TGTGCCAGCAGCAGACTAGCGGGGCTGGATGAGCAGTTCTTC. Its protein reads: CASSRLAGLDEQFF.